This T cell receptor (beta chain) was found in a study of blood T cell repertoires in COVID-19. At the level of the study: The origin of the acute and convalescent COVID-19 samples was the United States, Italy and Spain. In each case, the material was cDNA or gDNA derived from T cells, B-cell-depleted T cells, or PBMCs.

Per the original methods: The assay estimated nucleated cells by amplifying reference gene primers. Libraries were prepared by immunoSEQ multiplex PCR; TCRdb keeps only in-frame clonotypes and omits some of them. V and J calls and clone size are copied from that table; D and trimming were computed from the DNA. The sample shows 120,000 to 150,000 clones, approximately 84% of them seen only once. This CDR3 comprises 13 residues. The germline gives CDR1 MNHEY, CDR2 SVGAGI. Deletions cut 4 bases from V and 5 bases from J, with 8 bases between. The chain has TRBV6-5 and TRBJ2-2; TRBD2 might be the D (5 bases). The sequenced sample consisted of peripheral blood. The TCR originated in a human donor in a cohort sampled during active COVID-19. The CDR3 DNA follows: TGTGCCAGCAGTTTGAGGGCGACCGGGGAGCTGTTTTTT. It yields the protein CASSLRATGELFF.